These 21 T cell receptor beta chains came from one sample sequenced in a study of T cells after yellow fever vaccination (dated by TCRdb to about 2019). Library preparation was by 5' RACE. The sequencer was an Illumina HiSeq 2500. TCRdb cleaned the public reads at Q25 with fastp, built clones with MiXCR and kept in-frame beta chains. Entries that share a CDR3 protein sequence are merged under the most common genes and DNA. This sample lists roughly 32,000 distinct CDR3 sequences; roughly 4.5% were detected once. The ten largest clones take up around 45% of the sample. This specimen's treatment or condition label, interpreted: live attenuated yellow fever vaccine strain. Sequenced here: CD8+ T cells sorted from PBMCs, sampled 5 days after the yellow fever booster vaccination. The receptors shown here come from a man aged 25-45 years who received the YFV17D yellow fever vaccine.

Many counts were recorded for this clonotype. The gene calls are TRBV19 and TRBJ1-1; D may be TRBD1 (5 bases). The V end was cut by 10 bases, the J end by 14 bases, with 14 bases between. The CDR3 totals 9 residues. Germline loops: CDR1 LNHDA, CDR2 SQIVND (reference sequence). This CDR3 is CATGPEGFF. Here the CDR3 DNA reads TGTGCCACCGGCCCTGAGGGGTTCTTT.

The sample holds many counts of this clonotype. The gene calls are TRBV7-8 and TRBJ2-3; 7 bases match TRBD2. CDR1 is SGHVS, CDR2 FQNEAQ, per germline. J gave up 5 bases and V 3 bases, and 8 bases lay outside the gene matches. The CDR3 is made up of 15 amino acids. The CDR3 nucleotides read TGTGCCAGCAGCTTGGGCGGGAGTTTGGAAGATACGCAGTATTTT. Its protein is CASSLGGSLEDTQYF.

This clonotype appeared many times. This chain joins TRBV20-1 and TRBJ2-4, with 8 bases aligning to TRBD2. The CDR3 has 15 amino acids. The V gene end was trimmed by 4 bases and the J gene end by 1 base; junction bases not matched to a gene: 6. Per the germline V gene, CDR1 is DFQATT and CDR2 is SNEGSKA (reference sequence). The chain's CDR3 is CSATGLGEAKNIQYF. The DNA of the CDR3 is TGCAGTGCTACGGGACTAGGGGAGGCCAAAAACATTCAGTACTTC.

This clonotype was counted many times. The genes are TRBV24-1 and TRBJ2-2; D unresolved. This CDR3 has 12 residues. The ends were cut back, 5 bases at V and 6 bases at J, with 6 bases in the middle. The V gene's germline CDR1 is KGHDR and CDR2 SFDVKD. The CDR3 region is CATSGFSGELFF. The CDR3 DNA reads TGTGCCACCAGTGGGTTCTCCGGGGAGCTGTTTTTT.

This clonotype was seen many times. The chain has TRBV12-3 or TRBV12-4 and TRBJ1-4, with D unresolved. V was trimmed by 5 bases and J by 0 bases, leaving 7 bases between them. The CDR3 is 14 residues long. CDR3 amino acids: CASSPTATNEKLFF. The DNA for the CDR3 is TGTGCCAGCAGTCCGACTGCAACTAATGAAAAACTGTTTTTT.

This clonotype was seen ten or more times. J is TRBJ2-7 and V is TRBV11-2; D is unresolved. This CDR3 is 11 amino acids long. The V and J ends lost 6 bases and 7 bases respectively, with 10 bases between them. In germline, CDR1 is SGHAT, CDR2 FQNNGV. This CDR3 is CASSVGREQYF. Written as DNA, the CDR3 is TGTGCCAGCAGTGTAGGGCGGGAGCAGTACTTC.

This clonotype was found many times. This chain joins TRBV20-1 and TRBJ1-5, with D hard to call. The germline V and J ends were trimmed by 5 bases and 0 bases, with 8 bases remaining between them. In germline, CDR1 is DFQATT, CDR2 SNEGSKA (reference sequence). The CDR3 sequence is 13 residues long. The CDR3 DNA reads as TGCAGTGCTGAAGACCGTAGCAATCAGCCCCAGCATTTT. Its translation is CSAEDRSNQPQHF.

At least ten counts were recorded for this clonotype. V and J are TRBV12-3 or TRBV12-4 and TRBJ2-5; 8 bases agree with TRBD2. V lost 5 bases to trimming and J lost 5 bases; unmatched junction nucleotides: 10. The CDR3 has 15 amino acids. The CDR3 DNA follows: TGTGCCAGCAGTGTTTGGACTAGCCCGGACGAGACCCAGTACTTC. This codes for CASSVWTSPDETQYF.

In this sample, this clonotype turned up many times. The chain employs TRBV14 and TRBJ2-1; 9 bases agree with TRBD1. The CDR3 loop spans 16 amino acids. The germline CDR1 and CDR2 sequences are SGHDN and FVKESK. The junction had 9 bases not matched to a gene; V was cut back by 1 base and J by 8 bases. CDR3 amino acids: CASSQGGTGFPYEQFF. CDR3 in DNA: TGTGCCAGCAGCCAAGGGGGGACAGGGTTCCCCTATGAGCAGTTCTTC.

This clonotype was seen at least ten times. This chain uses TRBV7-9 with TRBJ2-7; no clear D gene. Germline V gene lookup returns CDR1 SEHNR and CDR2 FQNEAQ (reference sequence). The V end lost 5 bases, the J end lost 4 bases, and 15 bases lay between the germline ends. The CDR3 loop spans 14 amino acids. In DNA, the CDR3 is TGTGCCAGCAGCCAAAGCCTGGTGGGGTACGAGCAGTACTTC. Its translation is CASSQSLVGYEQYF.

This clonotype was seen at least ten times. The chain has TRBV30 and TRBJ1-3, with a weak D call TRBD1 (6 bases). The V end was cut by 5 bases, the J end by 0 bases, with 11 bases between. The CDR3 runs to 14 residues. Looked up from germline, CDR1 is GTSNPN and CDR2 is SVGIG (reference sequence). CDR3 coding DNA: TGTGCCTGGGAGGACAGCTTCTCTGGAAACACCATATATTTT. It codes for CAWEDSFSGNTIYF.

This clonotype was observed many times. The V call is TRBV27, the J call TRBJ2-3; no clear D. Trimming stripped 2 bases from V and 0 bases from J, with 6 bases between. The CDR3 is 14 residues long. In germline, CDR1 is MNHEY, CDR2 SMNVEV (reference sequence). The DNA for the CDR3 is TGTGCCAGCAGTTTAGTACTGAGCACAGATACGCAGTATTTT. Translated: CASSLVLSTDTQYF.

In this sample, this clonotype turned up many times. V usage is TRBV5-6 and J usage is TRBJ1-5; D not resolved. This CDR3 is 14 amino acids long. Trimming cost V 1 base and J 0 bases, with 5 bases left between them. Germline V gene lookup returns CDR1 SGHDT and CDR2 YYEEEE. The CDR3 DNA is TGTGCCAGCAGCTTGTGGAATAGCAATCAGCCCCAGCATTTT. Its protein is CASSLWNSNQPQHF. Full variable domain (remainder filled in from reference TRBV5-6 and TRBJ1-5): DAGVTQSPTHLIKTRGQQVTLRCSPKSGHDTVSWYQQALGQGPQFIFQYYEEEERQRGNFPDRFSGHQFPNYSSELNVNALLLGDSALYLCASSLWNSNQPQHFGDGTRLSIL.

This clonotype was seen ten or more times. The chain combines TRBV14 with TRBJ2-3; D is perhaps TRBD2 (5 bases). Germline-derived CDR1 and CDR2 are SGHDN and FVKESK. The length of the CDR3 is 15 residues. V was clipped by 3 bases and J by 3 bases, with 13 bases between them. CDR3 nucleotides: TGTGCCAGCAGCCAGGGGATCCTAGCAACAGATACGCAGTATTTT. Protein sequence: CASSQGILATDTQYF.

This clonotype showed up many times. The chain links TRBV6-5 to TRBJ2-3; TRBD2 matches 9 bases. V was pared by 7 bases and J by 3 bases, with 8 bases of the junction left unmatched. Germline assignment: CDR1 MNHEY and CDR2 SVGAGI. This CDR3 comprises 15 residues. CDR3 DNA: TGTGCCAGCACCCCGGCAGCGGGAGGAACAGATACGCAGTATTTT. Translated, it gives CASTPAAGGTDTQYF.

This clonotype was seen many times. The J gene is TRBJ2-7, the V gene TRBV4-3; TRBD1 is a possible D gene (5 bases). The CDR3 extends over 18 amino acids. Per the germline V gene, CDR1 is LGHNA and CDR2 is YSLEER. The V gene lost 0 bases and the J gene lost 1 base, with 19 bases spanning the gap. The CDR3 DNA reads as TGCGCCAGCAGCCAAGATCGCCAGACAGTGGGCTTTTCCTACGAGCAGTACTTC. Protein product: CASSQDRQTVGFSYEQYF.

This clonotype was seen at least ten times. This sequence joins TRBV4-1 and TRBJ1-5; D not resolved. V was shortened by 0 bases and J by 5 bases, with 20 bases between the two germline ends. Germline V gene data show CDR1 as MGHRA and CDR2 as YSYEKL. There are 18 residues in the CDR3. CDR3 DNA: TGCGCCAGCAGCCAAGAATTAGGGATTATAGCGTCCCATCAGCCCCAGCATTTT. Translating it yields CASSQELGIIASHQPQHF.

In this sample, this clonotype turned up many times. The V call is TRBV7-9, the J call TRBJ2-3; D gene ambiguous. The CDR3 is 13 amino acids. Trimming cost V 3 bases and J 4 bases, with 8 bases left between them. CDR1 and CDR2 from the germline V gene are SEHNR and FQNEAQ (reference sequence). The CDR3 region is CASSLRGSDTQYF. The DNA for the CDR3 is TGTGCCAGCAGCTTGCGCGGCTCAGATACGCAGTATTTT.

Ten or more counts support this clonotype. The DNA for the CDR3 is TGTGCCAGCAGCGCCGGACTAGCGCAAAGCTCCTACAATGAGCAGTTCTTC. Its translation is CASSAGLAQSSYNEQFF. This chain links TRBV9 with TRBJ2-1; 9 bases match TRBD2. V was pared by 3 bases and J by 0 bases, with 7 bases of the junction left unmatched. The germline CDR1 and CDR2 sequences are SGDLS and YYNGEE. The CDR3 is 17 residues long.

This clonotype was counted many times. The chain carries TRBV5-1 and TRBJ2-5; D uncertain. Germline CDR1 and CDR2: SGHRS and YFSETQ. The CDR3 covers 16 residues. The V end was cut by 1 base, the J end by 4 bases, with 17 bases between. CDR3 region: CASSLHGQSTGETQYF. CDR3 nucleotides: TGCGCCAGCAGCTTGCATGGGCAGTCGACGGGAGAGACCCAGTACTTC.

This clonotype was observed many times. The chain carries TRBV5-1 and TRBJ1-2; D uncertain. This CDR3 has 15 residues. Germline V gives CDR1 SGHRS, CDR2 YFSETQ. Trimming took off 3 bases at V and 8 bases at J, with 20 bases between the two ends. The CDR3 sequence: CASSSTSSWADGYTF. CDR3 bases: TGCGCCAGCAGCTCGACCTCCTCTTGGGCTGACGGCTACACCTTC.